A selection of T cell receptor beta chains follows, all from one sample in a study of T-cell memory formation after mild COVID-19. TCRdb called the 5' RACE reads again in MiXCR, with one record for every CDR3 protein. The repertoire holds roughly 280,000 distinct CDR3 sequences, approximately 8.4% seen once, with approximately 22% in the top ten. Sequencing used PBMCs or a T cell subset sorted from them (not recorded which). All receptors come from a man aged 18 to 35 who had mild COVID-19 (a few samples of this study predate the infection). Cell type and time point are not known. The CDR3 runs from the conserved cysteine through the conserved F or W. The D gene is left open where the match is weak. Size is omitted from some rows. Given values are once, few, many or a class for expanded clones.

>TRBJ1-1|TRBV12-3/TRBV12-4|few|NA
TGTGCCAGCAGTTTACGCCAGAACACTGAAGCTTTCTTT
CASSLRQNTEAFF
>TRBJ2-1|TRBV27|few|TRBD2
TGTGCCAGCCCTGGGGGACTAGTTTGCCCCCATGAGCAGTTCTTC
CASPGGLVCPHEQFF
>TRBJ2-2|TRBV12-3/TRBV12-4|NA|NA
TGTGCCAGCAGTCCCGGGACCAACACCGGGGAGCTGTTTTTT
CASSPGTNTGELFF
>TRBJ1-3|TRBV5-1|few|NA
TGCGCCAGCAGCCTCCTAAGCTCTGGAAACACCATATATTTT
CASSLLSSGNTIYF
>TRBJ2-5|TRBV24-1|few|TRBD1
TGTGCCACCGGAAGTACAGGGGAAGAGACCCAGTACTTC
CATGSTGEETQYF
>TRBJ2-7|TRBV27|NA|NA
TGTGCCAGCAGTTTAACCGGACGAAAGATCTACGAGCAGTACTTC
CASSLTGRKIYEQYF
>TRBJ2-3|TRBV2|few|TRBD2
TGTGCCAGCAGTGTACGCGGGGGAGAAATAGCAGATACGCAGTATTTT
CASSVRGGEIADTQYF
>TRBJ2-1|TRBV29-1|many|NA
TGCAGCGAAGGGACCTCCTACAATGAGCAGTTCTTC
CSEGTSYNEQFF
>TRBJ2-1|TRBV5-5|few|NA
TGTGCCAGCAGCGGCAGATCCGGGGGGTTCTTC
CASSGRSGGFF
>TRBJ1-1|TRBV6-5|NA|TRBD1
TGTGCCAGCAGTTACCAGGGACAGGCGAACACTGAAGCTTTCTTT
CASSYQGQANTEAFF
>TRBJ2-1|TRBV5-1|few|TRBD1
TGCGCCAGCAGCTTCAACCCCGGGACAGGAAATGAGCAGTTCTTC
CASSFNPGTGNEQFF
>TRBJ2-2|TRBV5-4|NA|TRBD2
TGTGCCAGCAGATTAAGCGGGGGAAACACCGGGGAGCTGTTTTTT
CASRLSGGNTGELFF
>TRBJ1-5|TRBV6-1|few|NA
TGTGCCAGCAGCGAACAACGAGGAAATCAGCCCCAGCATTTT
CASSEQRGNQPQHF
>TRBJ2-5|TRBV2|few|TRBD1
TGTGCCAGCAGTGGGGACAGGTCCCCGGCGCCCCAGTACTTC
CASSGDRSPAPQYF
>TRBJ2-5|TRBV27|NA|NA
TGTGCCAGCAGTTTAAGCCGGGGACGACAAGAGACCCAGTACTTC
CASSLSRGRQETQYF
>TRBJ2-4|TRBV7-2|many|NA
TGTGCCAGCAGCTTAGTCGGCGGAGCCAACAACATTCAGTACTTC
CASSLVGGANNIQYF
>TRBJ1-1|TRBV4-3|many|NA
TGCGCCAGCAGCCAAGATCGGGGGTTGAACACTGAAGCTTTCTTT
CASSQDRGLNTEAFF
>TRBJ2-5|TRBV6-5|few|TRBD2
TGTGCCAGCATCAATAGCGGGGGGGGAGAGACCCAGTACTTC
CASINSGGGETQYF
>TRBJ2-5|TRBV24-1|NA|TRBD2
TGTGCCACCAGTGGTCTAGCGGGGGCTCAAGAGACCCAGTACTTC
CATSGLAGAQETQYF
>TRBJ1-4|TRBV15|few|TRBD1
TGTGCCACCAGCAGAGATAAGGGACAGGGGGCGCTTGAAAAACTGTTTTTT
CATSRDKGQGALEKLFF
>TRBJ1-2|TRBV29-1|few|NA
TGCAGCGTTGACCTGGGCTATGGCTACACCTTC
CSVDLGYGYTF
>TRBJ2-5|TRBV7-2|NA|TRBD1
TGTGCCAGCAGCTCCTCCCTGCAAGCGATCCCCGGACAGGGTTCGGAGACCCAGTACTTC
CASSSSLQAIPGQGSETQYF
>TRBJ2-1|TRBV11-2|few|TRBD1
TGTGCCAGCAGCCGATTTACGGACAGGGGGCTCAATGAGCAGTTCTTC
CASSRFTDRGLNEQFF
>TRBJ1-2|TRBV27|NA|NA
TGTGCCAGCAGGGGACACGTTAACTATGGCTACACCTTC
CASRGHVNYGYTF
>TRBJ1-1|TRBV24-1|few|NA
TGTGCCACCAGTGATCCGAGAACGGGGAACACTGAAGCTTTCTTT
CATSDPRTGNTEAFF
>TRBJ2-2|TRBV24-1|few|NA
TGTGCCACCAGTGATGCTACAGGGCCCGGGGAGCTGTTTTTT
CATSDATGPGELFF
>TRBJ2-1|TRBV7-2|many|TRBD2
TGTGCCAGCAGCCAGAAGGCGGGGACTAGCGCCAACAATGAGCAGTTCTTC
CASSQKAGTSANNEQFF
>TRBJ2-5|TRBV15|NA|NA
TGTGCCACCAGCAGAGACGTCACAGAGACCCAGTACTTC
CATSRDVTETQYF